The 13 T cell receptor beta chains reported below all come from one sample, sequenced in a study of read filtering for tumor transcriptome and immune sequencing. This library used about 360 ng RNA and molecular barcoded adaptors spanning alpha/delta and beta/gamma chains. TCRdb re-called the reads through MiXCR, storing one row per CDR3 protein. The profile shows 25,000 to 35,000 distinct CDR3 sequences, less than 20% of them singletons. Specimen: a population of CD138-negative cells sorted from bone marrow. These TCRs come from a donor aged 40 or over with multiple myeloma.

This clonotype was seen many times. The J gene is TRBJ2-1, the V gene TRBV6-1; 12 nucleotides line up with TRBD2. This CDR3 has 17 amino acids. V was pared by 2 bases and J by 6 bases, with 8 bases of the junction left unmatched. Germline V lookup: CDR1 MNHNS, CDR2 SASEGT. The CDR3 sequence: CASSEIGLAGRSNEQFF. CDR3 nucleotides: TGTGCCAGCAGTGAAATCGGACTAGCGGGAAGGAGCAATGAGCAGTTCTTC.

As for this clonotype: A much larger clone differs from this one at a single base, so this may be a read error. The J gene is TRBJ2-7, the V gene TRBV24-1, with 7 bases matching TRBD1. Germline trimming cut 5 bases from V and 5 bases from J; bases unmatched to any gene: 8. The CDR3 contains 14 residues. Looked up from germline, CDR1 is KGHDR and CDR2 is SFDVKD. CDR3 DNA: TGTGCCACCAGTGGCGAGGACAGGCCCCACGAGCAGTACTTC. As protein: CATSGEDRPHEQYF.

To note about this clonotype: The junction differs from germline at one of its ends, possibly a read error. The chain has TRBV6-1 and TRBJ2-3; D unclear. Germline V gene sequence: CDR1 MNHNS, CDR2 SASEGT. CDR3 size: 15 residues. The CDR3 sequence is CANSPTAVSIDTQYF. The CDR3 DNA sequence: TGTGCCAACAGTCCGACGGCGGTCAGCATAGATACGCAGTATTTT.

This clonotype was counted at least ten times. CDR3 in amino acids: CASSPTGAQEGELFF. CDR3 sequence (DNA): TGCGCCAGCAGCCCGACAGGGGCCCAGGAGGGGGAGCTGTTTTTT. The chain couples TRBV5-1 to TRBJ2-2; 8 nucleotides agree with TRBD1. J gave up 8 bases and V 4 bases, and 10 bases lay outside the gene matches. The CDR3 covers 15 residues. CDR1 SGHRS and CDR2 YFSETQ come from the germline V gene.

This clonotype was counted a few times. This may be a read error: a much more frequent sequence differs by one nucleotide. CDR3 DNA sequence: TGCAGTGCTAGAGGTGTCCAGGGGATCGGCTACACCTTC. It codes for CSARGVQGIGYTF. The V gene is TRBV20-1, the J gene TRBJ1-2; D is possibly TRBD1 (6 bases). The V end lost 1 base, the J end lost 8 bases, and 14 bases lay between the germline ends. Germline loops: CDR1 DFQATT, CDR2 SNEGSKA (reference sequence). The CDR3 is 13 amino acids.

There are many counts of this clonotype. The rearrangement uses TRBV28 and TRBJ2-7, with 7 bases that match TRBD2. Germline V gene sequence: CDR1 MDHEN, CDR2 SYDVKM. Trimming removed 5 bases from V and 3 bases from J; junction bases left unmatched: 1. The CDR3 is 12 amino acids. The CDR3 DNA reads TGTGCCAGCAGTAGGGAGGGCTACGAGCAGTACTTC. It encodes CASSREGYEQYF.

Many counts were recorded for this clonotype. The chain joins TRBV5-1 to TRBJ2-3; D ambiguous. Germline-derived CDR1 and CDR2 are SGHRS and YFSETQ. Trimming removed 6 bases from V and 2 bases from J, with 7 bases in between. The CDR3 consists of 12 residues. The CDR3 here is CASNSLTDTQYF. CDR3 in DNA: TGCGCCAGCAACTCGCTCACAGATACGCAGTATTTT.

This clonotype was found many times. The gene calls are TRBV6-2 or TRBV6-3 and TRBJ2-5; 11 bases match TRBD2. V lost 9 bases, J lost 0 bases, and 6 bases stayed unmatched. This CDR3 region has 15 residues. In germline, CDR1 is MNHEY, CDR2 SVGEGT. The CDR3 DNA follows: TGTGCCAGTCGACTAGCGGGAATGTACCAAGAGACCCAGTACTTC. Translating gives CASRLAGMYQETQYF.

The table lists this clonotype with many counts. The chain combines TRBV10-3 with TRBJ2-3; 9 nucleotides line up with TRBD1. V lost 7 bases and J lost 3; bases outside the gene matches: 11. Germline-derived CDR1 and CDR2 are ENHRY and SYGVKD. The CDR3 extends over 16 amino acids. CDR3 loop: CAITTRDRVKTDTQYF. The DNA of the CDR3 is TGTGCCATCACCACCAGGGACAGGGTCAAAACAGATACGCAGTATTTT.

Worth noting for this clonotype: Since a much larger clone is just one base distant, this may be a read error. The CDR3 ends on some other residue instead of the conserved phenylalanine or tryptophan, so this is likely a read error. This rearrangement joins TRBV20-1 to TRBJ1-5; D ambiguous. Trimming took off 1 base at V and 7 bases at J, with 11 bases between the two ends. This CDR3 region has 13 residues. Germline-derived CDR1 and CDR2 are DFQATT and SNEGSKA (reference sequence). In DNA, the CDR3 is TGCAGTGCTAGAGTAGATAGTCGCCAGCCCCAGCATCTT. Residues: CSARVDSRQPQHL.

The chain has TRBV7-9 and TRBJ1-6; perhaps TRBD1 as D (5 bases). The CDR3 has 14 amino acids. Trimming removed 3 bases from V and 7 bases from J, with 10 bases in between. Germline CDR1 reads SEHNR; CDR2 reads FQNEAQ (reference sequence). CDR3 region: CASSFRERNSPLHF. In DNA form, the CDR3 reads TGTGCCAGCAGCTTCAGGGAGAGGAATTCACCCCTCCACTTT.

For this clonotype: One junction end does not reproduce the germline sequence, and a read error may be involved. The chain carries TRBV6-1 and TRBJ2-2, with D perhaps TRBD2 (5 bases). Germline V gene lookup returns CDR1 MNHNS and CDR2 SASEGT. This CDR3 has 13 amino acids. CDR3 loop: CASKTANTGKLFF. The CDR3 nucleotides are TGTGCCAGCAAAACAGCGAATACCGGGAAGCTGTTTTTT.

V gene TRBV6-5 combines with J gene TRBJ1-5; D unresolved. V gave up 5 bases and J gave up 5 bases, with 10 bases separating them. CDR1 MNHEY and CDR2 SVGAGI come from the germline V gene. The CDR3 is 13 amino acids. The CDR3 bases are TGTGCCAGCAGTCCCACCTTCGATCAGCCCCAGCATTTT. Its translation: CASSPTFDQPQHF.